This T cell receptor (beta chain) was observed in a study of blood T cell repertoires in COVID-19. Residents of 24 US areas, aged roughly 18 to 89 years, made up the participants. Clinical history as reported by participants underpinned cohort assignment. TCRdb's copy holds only in-frame clones and misses some; the assay was immunoSEQ multiplex PCR. The repertoire consists of 490,000 or so clones, with approximately 86% occurring once and the leading ten covering roughly 8.5%. The V end lost 1 base, the J end lost 0 bases, and 10 bases lay between the germline ends. Germline assignment: CDR1 GTSNPN and CDR2 SVGIG (reference sequence). The CDR3 is made up of 15 amino acids.

The chain recombines TRBV30 with TRBJ1-5; TRBD1 is a possible D gene (6 bases). What was sequenced was PBMCs or T cells enriched from blood (not recorded which). This receptor was identified in a woman aged 55-70 years who had recovered from COVID-19. CDR3 sequence reads: CAWSAGQTSNQPQHF. The CDR3 bases are TGTGCCTGGAGTGCTGGACAGACTAGCAATCAGCCCCAGCATTTT.